This TCR beta chain was captured in a study of regulatory T cells in long-lasting Graves disease. At least ten counts were recorded for this clonotype. Its antigen is not known. To make TCR beta libraries, researchers used iRepertoire HTBI primers and Arm-PCR of CDR3 regions. TCRdb reprocessed the multiplex PCR reads with MiXCR, giving one entry per CDR3 protein. The sample lists about 540,000 distinct CDR3 sequences, about 14% occurring once. Study conclusions and caveats: TRBV28, TRBJ1-2 and TRBJ2-5 emerged as the favored segments in persistent disease. Persistent Graves' patients possessed reduced TCR diversity relative to recently diagnosed ones.

V shed 2 bases and J 3 bases; nucleotides not matched to a gene: 3. CDR1 is SGHRS, CDR2 YFSETQ, per germline. This CDR3 is 15 amino acids long. The time point denotes: newly diagnosed GD, antithyroid drugs for less than 3 months. Researchers made the TCR library from RNA that was extracted from PBMCs. This sample was shared with a second study, whose subject was T cells in Graves' hyperthyroidism and ophthalmopathy. As reported in that work: An absence of ophthalmopathy progression within 18 months meant stable Graves' hyperthyroidism. A 13 V-J model separated ophthalmopathy from stable hyperthyroidism.

Sequenced here: peripheral blood mononuclear cells (PBMCs), sampled at new diagnosis, from a patient treated with antithyroid drugs. The rearrangement links TRBV5-1 to TRBJ2-7; 12 nucleotides agree with TRBD2. The receptor's source is a man aged 25-40 years with Graves disease. CDR3 sequence reads: CASSFSSGRGYEQYF. In nucleotides, the CDR3 is TGCGCCAGCAGCTTCTCTAGCGGGAGGGGCTACGAGCAGTACTTC. Full variable domain (rest looked up from reference TRBV5-1 and TRBJ2-7): KAGVTQTPRYLIKTRGQQVTLSCSPISGHRSVSWYQQTPGQGLQFLFEYFSETQRNKGNFPGRFSGRQFSNSRSEMNVSTLELGDSALYLCASSFSSGRGYEQYFGPGTRLTVT.